This TCR beta chain appears in the sequencing data of a study of blood T cells in healthy people across ages. Whole-study findings and limits: Samples with more naive T cells showed higher observed beta diversity. The study lacked donor CMV status, which possibly confounded expanded clonotype changes.

About this clonotype itself: Antigen unknown.

Next came a second PCR, run for roughly 6 to 11 cycles, which used a sample-barcoded 5' primer along with a J-beta primer mix. All cDNA molecules were each tagged by a template-switch adaptor with 12 random nucleotides. TCRdb ran MiXCR on the 5' RACE reads and lists one entry per CDR3 protein. The sample comprises around 500,000 distinct CDR3 sequences, 40% to 50% of which are singletons, and roughly 24% rests with the top ten. Around 10 milliliters of peripheral blood were drawn from each donor. Germline CDR1 reads MDHEN; CDR2 reads SYDVKM. V was pared by 2 bases and J by 7 bases, with 6 bases of the junction left unmatched. The CDR3 is made up of 15 amino acids.

Sequencing was carried out using blood. The chain has TRBV28 and TRBJ2-7; 12 nucleotides match TRBD1. This receptor was obtained from an elderly man in good health. The CDR3 reads CASSLVGTGGREQYF. The CDR3 DNA is TGTGCCAGCAGTTTAGTAGGGACAGGGGGCCGGGAGCAGTACTTC.